The 15 T cell receptor beta chains in this list originate from one sample, sequenced in a study of blood T cell repertoires in COVID-19. Profiled with immunoSEQ multiplex PCR; TCRdb holds only in-frame clones, not every one. The sample has 55,000 to 65,000 clones; over 70% are singletons. The sequenced sample was peripheral blood. The receptor set was obtained from a man between 60 and 70 years old with acute or convalescent COVID-19.

This chain joins TRBV7-6 and TRBJ1-6; D might be TRBD1 (6 bases). In germline, CDR1 is SGHVS, CDR2 FNYEAQ. The V and J ends lost 5 bases and 0 bases respectively, with 20 bases between them. The CDR3 totals 19 residues. CDR3 DNA sequence: TGTGCCAGCAGCCCTAAGCGGGGGGCAGGTGGCTCCTATAATTCACCCCTCCACTTT. Translated: CASSPKRGAGGSYNSPLHF.

In this sample, this clone turned up a few times. This rearrangement joins TRBV30 to TRBJ1-1, with TRBD1 identical over 7 bases. The ends lost 1 base at V and 5 bases at J; junction bases unmatched: 4. The CDR3 totals 13 residues. The germline CDR1 and CDR2 sequences are GTSNPN and SVGIG (reference sequence). The CDR3 sequence is CAWSGQGGTEAFF. CDR3 sequence (DNA): TGTGCCTGGAGTGGACAGGGTGGAACTGAAGCTTTCTTT.

This clone was observed a single time. The rearrangement joins TRBV29-1 to TRBJ1-2; D remains ambiguous. Germline CDR1 reads SQVTM; CDR2 reads ANQGSEA. The CDR3 spans 15 residues. V dropped 6 bases and J dropped 6 bases, with 23 bases sitting between them. CDR3 protein: CSVQPAGISSNGYTF. DNA of the CDR3: TGCAGCGTACAGCCCGCCGGGATCTCAAGTAATGGCTACACCTTC.

The rearrangement joins TRBV5-1 to TRBJ2-7; 7 nucleotides align to TRBD1. V trimming: 3 bases; J trimming: 0 bases; junction bases outside the gene matches: 6. CDR1 and CDR2 from the germline V gene are SGHRS and YFSETQ. The CDR3 totals 15 residues. DNA for the CDR3: TGCGCCAGCAGCTGGGGGACAGCCAGCTCCTACGAGCAGTACTTC. It specifies CASSWGTASSYEQYF.

This chain connects TRBV9 to TRBJ2-1, with TRBD2 as a possible D gene (6 bases). The V gene's germline CDR1 is SGDLS and CDR2 YYNGEE. The CDR3 covers 12 residues. V was clipped by 7 bases and J by 4 bases, with 9 bases between them. The CDR3 coding sequence is TGTGCCAGCGGCCGGGGGTACAATGAGCAGTTCTTC. This codes for CASGRGYNEQFF.

The chain combines TRBV18 with TRBJ1-1; possibly TRBD1 for D (5 bases). Germline values: CDR1 KGHSH, CDR2 LQKENI. The ends were cut back, 4 bases at V and 4 bases at J, with 13 bases in the middle. CDR3 length: 14 amino acids. CDR3 sequence (DNA): TGTGCCAGCTCACAGGGGAGGGGTGGCACTGAAGCTTTCTTT. Its translation: CASSQGRGGTEAFF.

This clone was recorded once. The CDR3 sequence is CASSTSRDRGSYEQYF. In DNA form, the CDR3 reads TGTGCCAGCAGCACGAGCCGGGACAGGGGTTCGTACGAGCAGTACTTC. This chain links TRBV13 with TRBJ2-7; 10 positions match TRBD1. CDR1 and CDR2 from the germline V gene are PRHDT and FYEKMQ (reference sequence). The V and J ends lost 5 bases and 4 bases, in that order; junction bases with no gene match: 11. The CDR3 length is 16 residues.

This clone has only one observation. The CDR3 region has the DNA TGTGCCAGCTCACCATCCGCAGGGGAGGAGACCCAGTACTTC. It codes for CASSPSAGEETQYF. The chain joins TRBV18 to TRBJ2-5; a possible D gene is TRBD1 (6 bases). Germline values: CDR1 KGHSH, CDR2 LQKENI. Trimming pared 2 bases from V and 5 bases from J, leaving 12 bases between. The CDR3 totals 14 residues.

This chain links TRBV19 with TRBJ1-4, with a tentative D call TRBD1 (5 bases). The V end was cut by 1 base, the J end by 4 bases, with 13 bases between. The CDR3 covers 16 residues. CDR1 is LNHDA and CDR2 is SQIVND in the germline V gene (reference sequence). The CDR3 sequence is CASSIGGAGDNEKLFF. DNA for the CDR3: TGTGCCAGTAGTATAGGCGGGGCAGGAGATAATGAAAAACTGTTTTTT. Supplemented by reference TRBV19 and TRBJ1-4, the full variable domain reads DGGITQSPKYLFRKEGQNVTLSCEQNLNHDAMYWYRQDPGQGLRLIYYSQIVNDFQKGDIAEGYSVSREKKESFPLTVTSAQKNPTAFYLCASSIGGAGDNEKLFFGSGTQLSVL.

This clone was seen more than once but under ten times. The chain couples TRBV29-1 to TRBJ1-1; 9 bases line up with TRBD1. CDR3 size: 13 residues. With V trimmed by 7 bases and J by 3 bases, 6 bases remained unmatched. Germline CDR1 reads SQVTM; CDR2 reads ANQGSEA. CDR3 sequence reads: CSGVDRGYTEAFF. The CDR3 DNA sequence: TGCAGCGGGGTGGACAGGGGCTACACTGAAGCTTTCTTT.

CDR3 sequence reads: CASSFLDRGSHEQYF. DNA for the CDR3: TGTGCCAGCAGCTTCCTCGACCGGGGAAGCCACGAGCAGTACTTC. The chain links TRBV6-5 to TRBJ2-7; a weak D match, TRBD2 (5 bases). Per the germline V gene, CDR1 is MNHEY and CDR2 is SVGAGI. This CDR3 comprises 15 residues. The V gene lost 6 bases and the J gene lost 5 bases, with 20 bases spanning the gap.

This chain connects TRBV18 to TRBJ1-2; 7 bases are a match to TRBD1. This CDR3 has 15 amino acids. The trim removed 3 bases at V and 0 bases at J, leaving 4 bases unmatched. Germline loops: CDR1 KGHSH, CDR2 LQKENI. The CDR3 bases are TGTGCCAGCTCACCCAGGACAGGCACTAACTATGGCTACACCTTC. This encodes CASSPRTGTNYGYTF.

This chain links TRBV2 with TRBJ2-1; 7 positions agree with TRBD1. V trimming: 6 bases; J trimming: 8 bases; junction bases outside the gene matches: 4. There are 12 residues in the CDR3. Germline V CDR1 and CDR2: SNHLY, FYNNEI. The CDR3 spells CASSDTGDEQFF. The CDR3 DNA reads TGTGCCAGCAGCGACACAGGGGATGAGCAGTTCTTC.

This chain uses TRBV5-6 with TRBJ1-3; D is ambiguous. This CDR3 is built from 15 residues. The germline V gene encodes CDR1 SGHDT and CDR2 YYEEEE. V was clipped by 6 bases and J by 0 bases, with 13 bases between them. The CDR3 protein is CASTTDYGSGNTIYF. The CDR3 DNA is TGTGCCAGCACCACCGATTACGGCTCTGGAAACACCATATATTTT.

J is TRBJ1-2 and V is TRBV2; no firm D call. V was shortened by 6 bases and J by 3 bases, with 23 bases between the two germline ends. CDR1 and CDR2 (germline): SNHLY, FYNNEI. This CDR3 has 17 residues. The CDR3 region has the DNA TGTGCCAGCAGCAAGACTTTCGCGCGCGGGATAGACTATGGCTACACCTTC. Translating gives CASSKTFARGIDYGYTF.